This T cell receptor (beta chain) was sequenced during a study of Ad26.COV2.S vaccination and SARS-CoV-2 variants. Repertoires were generated with immunoSEQ multiplex PCR, while TCRdb's copy carries only in-frame clones and drops some. Found here are 380,000 or so clones, 80% to 90% of them singletons; the top ten hold approximately 5%. Described treatment: approximately 18 received Ad26.COV2.S at low or high dose, single or two shots; several received placebo; per-sample allocation not given. Collection of samples fell on day 63 after the first vaccine or placebo injection. The V gene's germline CDR1 is ENHRY and CDR2 SYGVKD. V was shortened by 7 bases and J by 0 bases, with 16 bases between the two germline ends. The CDR3 spans 16 residues.

J is TRBJ1-3 and V is TRBV10-3; D remains ambiguous. This receptor was obtained from a person aged 18 to 65 who received the Ad26.COV2.S COVID-19 vaccine or a placebo. Sequencing used peripheral blood, obtained in a trial of Ad26.COV2.S vaccine versus placebo. CDR3 sequence: CAITGTTGASGNTIYF. In nucleotides, the CDR3 is TGTGCCATCACCGGTACGACGGGAGCCTCTGGAAACACCATATATTTT.